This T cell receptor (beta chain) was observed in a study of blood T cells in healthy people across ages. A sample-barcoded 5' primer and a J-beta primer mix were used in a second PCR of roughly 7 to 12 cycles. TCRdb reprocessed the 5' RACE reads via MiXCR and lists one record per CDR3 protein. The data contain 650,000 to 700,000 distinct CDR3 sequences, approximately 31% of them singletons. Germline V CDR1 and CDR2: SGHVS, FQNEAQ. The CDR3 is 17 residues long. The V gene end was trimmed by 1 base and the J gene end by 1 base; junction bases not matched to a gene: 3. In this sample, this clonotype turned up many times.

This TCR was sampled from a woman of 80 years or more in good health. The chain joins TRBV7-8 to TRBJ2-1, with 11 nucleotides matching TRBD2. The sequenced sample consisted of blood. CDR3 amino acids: CASSLGLAGISYNEQFF. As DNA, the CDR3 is TGTGCCAGCAGCTTAGGACTAGCGGGGATATCCTACAATGAGCAGTTCTTC.